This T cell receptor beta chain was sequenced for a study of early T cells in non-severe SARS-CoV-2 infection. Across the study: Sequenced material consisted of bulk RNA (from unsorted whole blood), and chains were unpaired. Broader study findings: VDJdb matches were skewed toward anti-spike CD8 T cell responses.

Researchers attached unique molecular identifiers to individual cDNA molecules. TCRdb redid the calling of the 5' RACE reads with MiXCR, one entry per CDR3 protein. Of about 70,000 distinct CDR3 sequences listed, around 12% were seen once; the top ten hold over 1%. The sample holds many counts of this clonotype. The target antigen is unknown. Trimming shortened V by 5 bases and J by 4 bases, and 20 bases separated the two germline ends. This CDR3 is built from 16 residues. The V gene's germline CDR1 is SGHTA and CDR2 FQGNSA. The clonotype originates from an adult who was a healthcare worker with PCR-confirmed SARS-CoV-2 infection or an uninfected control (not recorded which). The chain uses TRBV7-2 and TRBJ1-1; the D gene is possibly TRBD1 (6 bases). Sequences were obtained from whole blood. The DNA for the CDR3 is TGTGCCAGCAGCGGAACCGCAACAGGGCGGAGCACTGAAGCTTTCTTT. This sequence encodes CASSGTATGRSTEAFF.